Following are 29 T cell receptor beta chains from one sample sequenced in a study of shared T cell receptors in the human thymus. Here immunoSEQ multiplex PCR was the method, and the copy in TCRdb shows in-frame clones only, minus some. This table holds hundreds of thousands of clones, 87% found once. These sequences were also reported in another study, on human thymus T cells.

What was sequenced was thymocytes. The receptor set was obtained from a boy less than two years old with a congenital heart defect.

CDR3 in DNA: TGTGCCAGCAGCTTTAACATGGGCATTGGGTATGGCTACACCTTC. Residues: CASSFNMGIGYGYTF. This rearrangement joins TRBV5-5 to TRBJ1-2, with D uncertain. CDR1 is SGHKS, CDR2 YYEKEE, per germline (reference sequence). Trimming took off 2 bases at V and 5 bases at J, with 16 bases between the two ends. The CDR3 runs 15 residues.

The chain employs TRBV4-3 and TRBJ1-3; maybe TRBD1 (6 bases). Germline V CDR1 and CDR2: LGHNA, YSLEER. Trimming shortened V by 6 bases and J by 4 bases, and 16 bases separated the two germline ends. The CDR3 length is 15 residues. The CDR3 region is CASSYTRGSGNTIYF. CDR3 nucleotide sequence: TGCGCCAGCAGTTACACGAGGGGGTCCGGAAACACCATATATTTT.

In this sample, this clone turned up once. The CDR3 loop reads CASSQDGTGTLSYEQYF. Written as DNA, the CDR3 is TGTGCCAGCAGCCAAGACGGCACCGGGACACTTAGTTACGAGCAGTACTTC. The gene calls are TRBV14 and TRBJ2-7; possible D gene TRBD1, 6 bases. V lost 0 bases, J lost 4 bases, and 19 bases lay in between. Germline values: CDR1 SGHDN, CDR2 FVKESK. This CDR3 is built from 17 residues.

This rearrangement joins TRBV4-3 to TRBJ1-1; 8 bases are a match to TRBD1. This CDR3 spans 14 amino acids. J was trimmed by 2 bases and V by 7 bases; bases with no gene match: 6. Germline loops: CDR1 LGHNA, CDR2 YSLEER. In nucleotides, the CDR3 is TGCGCCAGCACCTCCGGACAGGGAAACACTGAAGCTTTCTTT. Amino acids: CASTSGQGNTEAFF.

The V and J genes are TRBV29-1 and TRBJ2-5; 7 bases align to TRBD2. This CDR3 is built from 16 residues. Germline assignment: CDR1 SQVTM and CDR2 ANQGSEA. V trimming: 1 base; J trimming: 2 bases; junction bases outside the gene matches: 10. This CDR3 is CSVEGIGLVEQETQYF. The CDR3 nucleotides read TGCAGCGTTGAAGGGATTGGACTAGTGGAGCAAGAGACCCAGTACTTC.

This clone came up once. This rearrangement joins TRBV13 to TRBJ2-2; D is undetermined. V was clipped by 3 bases and J by 7 bases, with 9 bases between them. Germline CDR1 is PRHDT and CDR2 is FYEKMQ (reference sequence). The CDR3 has 13 amino acids. CDR3 protein: CASSFPASGELFF. The CDR3 DNA reads TGTGCCAGCAGCTTTCCAGCTAGCGGGGAGCTGTTTTTT.

The chain has TRBV2 and TRBJ1-5, with D maybe TRBD1 (6 bases). Deletions cut 7 bases from V and 8 bases from J, with 18 bases between. Germline V gene data show CDR1 as SNHLY and CDR2 as FYNNEI. The length of the CDR3 is 14 residues. The chain's CDR3 is CASTEGEVQEPQHF. The CDR3 DNA reads as TGTGCCAGCACTGAGGGGGAGGTACAGGAGCCCCAGCATTTT.

This chain joins TRBV25-1 and TRBJ2-7, with TRBD1 matching 9 bases. The V gene end was trimmed by 6 bases and the J gene end by 3 bases; junction bases not matched to a gene: 3. Germline V CDR1 and CDR2: MGHDK, SYGVNS. The CDR3 covers 13 residues. The DNA of the CDR3 is TGTGCCAGCAGCGGGACAGGGTGCTACGAGCAGTACTTC. Translating it yields CASSGTGCYEQYF.

This clone was seen just once. The chain carries TRBV6-5 and TRBJ1-3; D perhaps matches TRBD1 (6 bases). Germline V gives CDR1 MNHEY, CDR2 SVGAGI. The CDR3 runs 14 residues. Trimming stripped 6 bases from V and 8 bases from J, with 17 bases between. CDR3 coding DNA: TGTGCCAGCAGAGACAGGCCCCGTGGGGACACCATATATTTT. Translated: CASRDRPRGDTIYF.

The rearrangement links TRBV4-3 to TRBJ2-1; 8 nucleotides align to TRBD2. Per the germline V gene, CDR1 is LGHNA and CDR2 is YSLEER. Losses at the gene ends were 0 bases for V and 5 bases for J; bases not matched to a gene: 6. The CDR3 contains 16 residues. The CDR3 DNA follows: TGCGCCAGCAGCCAAGATGGGACTAGGAAAAACAATGAGCAGTTCTTC. This encodes CASSQDGTRKNNEQFF.

J is TRBJ1-5 and V is TRBV28, with TRBD1 as a possible D gene (5 bases). The germline V gene encodes CDR1 MDHEN and CDR2 SYDVKM. The CDR3 consists of 17 residues. The V gene lost 0 bases and the J gene lost 6 bases, with 18 bases spanning the gap. CDR3 sequence: CASSLCKAGRTPQPQHF. In DNA, the CDR3 is TGTGCCAGCAGTTTATGCAAGGCGGGACGAACACCTCAGCCCCAGCATTTT.

This chain joins TRBV29-1 and TRBJ2-7; D not certain. This CDR3 has 13 residues. Germline V gene sequence: CDR1 SQVTM, CDR2 ANQGSEA. Trimming left V 3 bases short and J 0 bases short, with 9 bases between. CDR3 DNA sequence: TGCAGCGTTGAGGCGGAAAGCTCCTACGAGCAGTACTTC. Protein sequence: CSVEAESSYEQYF.

Only a few counts were recorded for this clone. The V call is TRBV5-4, the J call TRBJ2-1; a possible D gene is TRBD2 (6 bases). Trimming left V 4 bases short and J 3 bases short, with 20 bases between. Germline lookup yields CDR1 SGHNT and CDR2 YYREEE (reference sequence). The length of the CDR3 is 17 residues. The CDR3 protein is CASSQGAGPRVYNEQFF. In nucleotides, the CDR3 is TGTGCCAGCAGCCAAGGGGCGGGGCCTCGAGTCTACAATGAGCAGTTCTTC.

CDR3 bases: TGTGCCAGCAGGGGACTAGCGGGAGGCCTCTCCTACAATGAGCAGTTCTTC. It yields the protein CASRGLAGGLSYNEQFF. The chain is built from TRBV27 and TRBJ2-1, with TRBD2 matching over 15 bases. V shed 6 bases and J 0 bases; nucleotides not matched to a gene: 3. Germline CDR1 is MNHEY and CDR2 is SMNVEV (reference sequence). The CDR3 loop spans 17 amino acids.

The chain is built from TRBV15 and TRBJ2-7; 12 bases line up with TRBD1. Germline V CDR1 and CDR2: LNHNV, YYDKDF (reference sequence). CDR3 length: 14 amino acids. V shed 3 bases, J shed 6 bases, and the junction held 3 bases outside the gene matches. CDR3: CATSRRDRGREQYF. The CDR3 DNA reads TGTGCCACCAGCAGGCGGGACAGGGGGCGCGAGCAGTACTTC.

V is TRBV10-3 and J is TRBJ2-3; D is possibly TRBD2 (6 bases). This CDR3 region has 14 residues. CDR1 and CDR2 (germline): ENHRY, SYGVKD. The V end was cut by 7 bases, the J end by 1 base, with 12 bases between. For the CDR3, the DNA is TGTGCCATCACTATGCGGGGTCGCACAGATACGCAGTATTTT. Translating it yields CAITMRGRTDTQYF.

This rearrangement joins TRBV30 to TRBJ1-6, with D unresolved. Per germline, CDR1 GTSNPN and CDR2 SVGIG (reference sequence). The V gene lost 0 bases and the J gene lost 8 bases, with 8 bases spanning the gap. The CDR3 contains 13 residues. The CDR3 DNA reads TGTGCCTGGAGTGTACTACGGCATTCACCCCTCCACTTT. Its protein is CAWSVLRHSPLHF.

The CDR3 nucleotides read TGCGCCAGCAGCCAAGGGAGGGGACAGGACTACTCCTACAATGAGCAGTTCTTC. As protein: CASSQGRGQDYSYNEQFF. The chain uses TRBV4-3 and TRBJ2-1; 8 nucleotides line up with TRBD1. The CDR3 spans 18 residues. The J segment lost 0 bases and the V segment lost 1 base, leaving 8 bases of the junction unmatched. CDR1 is LGHNA, CDR2 YSLEER, per germline.

The chain employs TRBV7-2 and TRBJ2-7; 8 positions match TRBD2. The junction had 6 bases not matched to a gene; V was cut back by 6 bases and J by 2 bases. Germline assignment: CDR1 SGHTA and CDR2 FQGNSA. The CDR3 covers 14 residues. The CDR3 nucleotides read TGTGCCAGCAGGAACCTAGCGGGTACCTACGAGCAGTACTTC. Encoded protein: CASRNLAGTYEQYF.

This sequence joins TRBV14 and TRBJ1-1; 12 bases are shared with TRBD1. The CDR3 is made up of 19 amino acids. Germline CDR1 is SGHDN and CDR2 is FVKESK. The ends lost 1 base at V and 1 base at J; junction bases unmatched: 10. CDR3 DNA: TGTGCCAGCAGCCAAGTGGGGCTGGGACAGGGGGCGTCGAACACTGAAGCTTTCTTT. This gives the protein CASSQVGLGQGASNTEAFF.

This sequence joins TRBV10-3 and TRBJ2-7, with D possibly being TRBD2 (6 bases). Germline V gives CDR1 ENHRY, CDR2 SYGVKD. The germline V and J ends were trimmed by 2 bases and 3 bases, with 17 bases remaining between them. This CDR3 has 16 residues. CDR3 coding DNA: TGTGCCATCAGTGAGCCCGGATCCGGAGGGCTCTACGAGCAGTACTTC. Protein product: CAISEPGSGGLYEQYF.

This clone appeared a single time. The chain couples TRBV4-2 to TRBJ1-3; the D gene is possibly TRBD1 (5 bases). The V gene's germline CDR1 is LGHNA and CDR2 YNFKEQ. Trimming removed 7 bases at V and 0 bases at J, with 13 bases between. The CDR3 consists of 15 residues. CDR3 in amino acids: CASTPTGLSGNTIYF. In nucleotides, the CDR3 is TGTGCCAGCACCCCTACAGGCCTCTCTGGAAACACCATATATTTT.

This clone was counted a single time. The chain links TRBV5-1 to TRBJ2-7, with 10 bases matching TRBD2. Trimming cost V 4 bases and J 2 bases; bases outside gene matches: 12. Germline CDR1 reads SGHRS; CDR2 reads YFSETQ. The CDR3 totals 17 residues. This CDR3 is CASSDGVGTSATYEQYF. For the CDR3, the DNA is TGCGCCAGCAGCGACGGAGTGGGGACTAGCGCTACCTACGAGCAGTACTTC.

The J gene is TRBJ2-3, the V gene TRBV9; 11 positions agree with TRBD2. The trim removed 5 bases at V and 5 bases at J, leaving 4 bases unmatched. This CDR3 region has 14 residues. Germline loops: CDR1 SGDLS, CDR2 YYNGEE. In DNA, the CDR3 is TGTGCCAGCAGTAAACTAGCGGGGGAAGATACGCAGTATTTT. Its translation is CASSKLAGEDTQYF.

J is TRBJ1-6 and V is TRBV5-4; D remains unclear. This CDR3 has 12 residues. CDR1 and CDR2 from the germline V gene are SGHNT and YYREEE (reference sequence). V lost 0 bases to trimming and J lost 9 bases, with 4 bases between them. CDR3 region: CASSLGASPLHF. CDR3 nucleotide sequence: TGTGCCAGCAGCTTGGGCGCTTCACCCCTCCACTTT.

This sequence joins TRBV4-1 and TRBJ2-5, with 7 bases that match TRBD1. Germline lookup yields CDR1 MGHRA and CDR2 YSYEKL. This CDR3 is 15 amino acids long. With V trimmed by 3 bases and J by 1 base, 5 bases remained unmatched. The CDR3 is CASSHKGQPQETQYF. CDR3 coding DNA: TGCGCCAGCAGCCACAAGGGACAGCCCCAAGAGACCCAGTACTTC.

The rearrangement uses TRBV5-6 and TRBJ1-1; 8 bases fit TRBD1. The CDR3 spans 14 residues. Per germline, CDR1 SGHDT and CDR2 YYEEEE. V lost 3 bases, J lost 8 bases, and 9 bases stayed unmatched. CDR3 loop: CASSSGSGDREAFF. The CDR3, as DNA: TGTGCCAGCAGCTCGGGGTCCGGGGACAGGGAAGCTTTCTTT.

This clone showed up just a few times. CDR3 in amino acids: CATSEHSGGKLSGNTIYF. The CDR3 nucleotides read TGTGCCACCAGCGAGCACTCGGGGGGAAAGCTTTCTGGAAACACCATATATTTT. The rearrangement joins TRBV15 to TRBJ1-3, with a tentative D call TRBD1 (5 bases). Germline V gives CDR1 LNHNV, CDR2 YYDKDF (reference sequence). Trimming shortened V by 5 bases and J by 1 base, and 21 bases separated the two germline ends. CDR3 length: 18 residues. The entire variable domain, with the rest obtained from reference TRBV15 and TRBJ1-3, is as follows: DAMVIQNPRYQVTQFGKPVTLSCSQTLNHNVMYWYQQKSSQAPKLLFHYYDKDFNNEADTPDNFQSRRPNTSFCFLDIRSPGLGDTAMYLCATSEHSGGKLSGNTIYFGEGSWLTVV.

This rearrangement joins TRBV28 to TRBJ1-3; TRBD1 might be the D (6 bases). Germline V lookup: CDR1 MDHEN, CDR2 SYDVKM. V was pared by 5 bases and J by 2 bases, with 10 bases between. This CDR3 is 14 amino acids long. DNA for the CDR3: TGTGCCAGCAGTCAGGGGCGGACTGGAAACACCATATATTTT. Its protein product is CASSQGRTGNTIYF. Full variable domain (outside the CDR3, taken from reference TRBV28 and TRBJ1-3): DVKVTQSSRYLVKRTGEKVFLECVQDMDHENMFWYRQDPGLGLRLIYFSYDVKMKEKGDIPEGYSVSREKKERFSLILESASTNQTSMYLCASSQGRTGNTIYFGEGSWLTVV.